These 20 T cell receptor beta chains were sequenced from one sample in a study of CD8+ T cells in alopecia areata. Following extraction, RNA underwent reverse transcription to cDNA, which served as the sequencing template. Data came from immunoSEQ multiplex PCR; TCRdb stores just in-frame clones and leaves some out. The sample has some 150,000 clones; 62% are singletons. What was sequenced was CD8+ T cells sorted from blood. The receptors here all came from a human donor in good health.

This clone was counted a few times. This chain connects TRBV6-6 to TRBJ2-7; D is possibly TRBD1 (6 bases). Between the trimmed V and J ends, which lost 2 bases and 6 bases, there was a span of 8 bases. Germline values: CDR1 MNHNY, CDR2 SVGAGI (reference sequence). This CDR3 spans 12 amino acids. CDR3 nucleotides: TGTGCCAGCAGTTACCCAGGGGTCGAGCAGTACTTC. Translation: CASSYPGVEQYF.

This chain links TRBV11-2 with TRBJ2-7, with D possibly TRBD2 on 5 matching bases. Germline-derived CDR1 and CDR2 are SGHAT and FQNNGV. The length of the CDR3 is 13 residues. V lost 11 bases, J lost 2 bases, and 16 bases lay in between. CDR3 amino acids: CASAEEITYEQYF. The CDR3 region has the DNA TGTGCCTCCGCGGAGGAAATCACCTACGAGCAGTACTTC. The variable domain in full, completed from reference TRBV11-2 and TRBJ2-7, reads EAGVAQSPRYKIIEKRQSVAFWCNPISGHATLYWYQQILGQGPKLLIQFQNNGVVDDSQLPKDRFSAERLKGVDSTLKIQPAKLEDSAVYLCASAEEITYEQYFGPGTRLTVT.

The chain links TRBV4-1 to TRBJ1-4, with D maybe TRBD1 (6 bases). Germline V gene sequence: CDR1 MGHRA, CDR2 YSYEKL. This CDR3 is built from 13 residues. Trimming took 6 bases from V and 4 from J, leaving 9 bases between them. The CDR3 reads CASRGGLNEKLFF. The CDR3 nucleotides are TGCGCCAGCAGGGGGGGGCTTAATGAAAAACTGTTTTTT.

In regard to this clone: The same CDR3 arises from other DNA sequences in this sample as well. The genes are TRBV5-1 and TRBJ1-1; the D gene is possibly TRBD1 (5 bases). The CDR3 runs 11 residues. The germline V gene has CDR1 SGHRS and CDR2 YFSETQ. V was clipped by 2 bases and J by 8 bases, with 7 bases between them. The CDR3 region is CASSFQGEAFF. Written as DNA, the CDR3 is TGCGCCAGCAGCTTCCAGGGAGAAGCTTTCTTT.

In DNA, the CDR3 is TGTGCCAGCAGCTTTAGCGGTACCCGCTCTGGGGCCAACGTCCTGACTTTC. It encodes CASSFSGTRSGANVLTF. The chain links TRBV5-6 to TRBJ2-6; a weak D match, TRBD2 (6 bases). The CDR3 runs to 17 residues. The V and J ends lost 2 bases and 0 bases respectively, with 12 bases between them. The germline CDR1 and CDR2 sequences are SGHDT and YYEEEE.

This rearrangement joins TRBV6-5 to TRBJ2-2; no clear D gene. The CDR3 covers 14 residues. Germline-derived CDR1 and CDR2 are MNHEY and SVGAGI. V was pared by 6 bases and J by 0 bases, with 8 bases between. The CDR3 loop reads CASSLDSNTGELFF. The DNA of the CDR3 is TGTGCCAGCAGCCTTGACTCGAACACCGGGGAGCTGTTTTTT.

This clone was seen just once. The identical CDR3 is also encoded by other nucleotide sequences in the sample. V and J are TRBV9 and TRBJ2-1; 11 nucleotides line up with TRBD2. Germline trimming cut 3 bases from V and 7 bases from J; bases unmatched to any gene: 6. Looked up from germline, CDR1 is SGDLS and CDR2 is YYNGEE. The CDR3 has 15 amino acids. CDR3 sequence reads: CASSATSGRGNEQFF. CDR3 coding DNA: TGTGCCAGCAGCGCCACTAGCGGGAGAGGGAATGAGCAGTTCTTC.

A word on this clone: The junction departs from the called germline gene at one end, perhaps through a read error. The rearrangement joins TRBV2 to TRBJ2-7; no clear D gene. This CDR3 comprises 10 residues. The V gene's germline CDR1 is SNHLY and CDR2 FYNNEI. For the CDR3, the DNA is TGTGCCAGCAGCCTATACGTGCAGTACTTC. It specifies CASSLYVQYF.

V is TRBV5-1 and J is TRBJ2-4; 8 bases map to TRBD2. The germline CDR1 and CDR2 sequences are SGHRS and YFSETQ. CDR3 size: 14 residues. Losses at the gene ends were 3 bases for V and 6 bases for J; bases not matched to a gene: 5. The CDR3 DNA follows: TGCGCCAGCAGCTCCTCCGGGACTAGAAACATTCAGTACTTC. Translating it yields CASSSSGTRNIQYF.

The genes are TRBV11-2 and TRBJ2-7, with D unclear. CDR1 and CDR2 (germline): SGHAT, FQNNGV. This CDR3 contains 13 residues. V was shortened by 2 bases and J by 1 base, with 6 bases between the two germline ends. CDR3 bases: TGTGCCAGCAGCTTACCCCTATCCTACGAGCAGTACTTC. Translating gives CASSLPLSYEQYF. Filled out from reference TRBV11-2 and TRBJ2-7, the complete variable domain reads EAGVAQSPRYKIIEKRQSVAFWCNPISGHATLYWYQQILGQGPKLLIQFQNNGVVDDSQLPKDRFSAERLKGVDSTLKIQPAKLEDSAVYLCASSLPLSYEQYFGPGTRLTVT.

The chain links TRBV28 to TRBJ2-7; D assignment may be TRBD1 or TRBD2 (5 bases each). This CDR3 contains 14 residues. Per germline, CDR1 MDHEN and CDR2 SYDVKM. V was cut by 7 bases and J by 7 bases, with 20 bases left in between. The CDR3 spells CASTETGTLLEQYF. For the CDR3, the DNA is TGTGCCAGCACCGAAACTGGGACCCTGCTTGAGCAGTACTTC.

V gene TRBV5-8 combines with J gene TRBJ1-1; perhaps TRBD1 as D (6 bases). This CDR3 region has 13 residues. Germline loops: CDR1 SGHTS, CDR2 YDEGEE. The V and J ends lost 0 bases and 11 bases respectively, with 14 bases between them. The CDR3 protein is CASSLVIRQGAFF. CDR3 in DNA: TGTGCCAGCAGCTTGGTTATCCGGCAGGGGGCTTTCTTT.

J is TRBJ1-1 and V is TRBV13; perhaps TRBD1 as D (5 bases). The CDR3 loop spans 16 amino acids. V dropped 4 bases and J dropped 5 bases, with 20 bases sitting between them. Germline lookup yields CDR1 PRHDT and CDR2 FYEKMQ (reference sequence). In DNA, the CDR3 is TGTGCCAGCAGCTCCCCTCTGAGGGCAGGGAGGACTGAAGCTTTCTTT. The encoded protein is CASSSPLRAGRTEAFF.

The chain employs TRBV4-1 and TRBJ2-1, with D uncertain. This CDR3 spans 17 amino acids. Germline V gene data show CDR1 as MGHRA and CDR2 as YSYEKL. Trimming pared 3 bases from V and 0 bases from J, leaving 15 bases between. In DNA, the CDR3 is TGCGCCAGCAGCCAGTCGTCAGGACCAAGCTCCTACAATGAGCAGTTCTTC. Protein: CASSQSSGPSSYNEQFF.

This clone was counted between two and nine times. The chain combines TRBV4-1 with TRBJ2-1; 13 nucleotides line up with TRBD2. The CDR3 has 18 amino acids. Per the germline V gene, CDR1 is MGHRA and CDR2 is YSYEKL. V lost 4 bases and J lost 5; bases outside the gene matches: 11. The CDR3 DNA is TGCGCCAGCAGCCTCCGTTACTCAGGACTAGCGGGAGACAATGAGCAGTTCTTC. This sequence encodes CASSLRYSGLAGDNEQFF.

This chain joins TRBV6-6 and TRBJ2-7; D is uncertain. CDR3 length: 15 residues. Germline V gives CDR1 MNHNY, CDR2 SVGAGI (reference sequence). V gave up 2 bases and J gave up 4 bases, with 15 bases separating them. The CDR3 DNA follows: TGTGCCAGCAGTTACCGGCCCGGCGAGATATACGAGCAGTACTTC. It is translated as CASSYRPGEIYEQYF.

This chain connects TRBV27 to TRBJ2-7, with D maybe TRBD2 (6 bases). Trimming took 8 bases from V and 3 from J, leaving 14 bases between them. The CDR3 is made up of 13 amino acids. The germline CDR1 and CDR2 sequences are MNHEY and SMNVEV (reference sequence). CDR3 bases: TGTGCCAGCGGCATGCTAGCGAACTACGAGCAGTACTTC. As protein: CASGMLANYEQYF.

The chain carries TRBV25-1 and TRBJ2-7, with D unclear. The V gene's germline CDR1 is MGHDK and CDR2 SYGVNS. Trimming removed 1 base from V and 3 bases from J, with 10 bases in between. This CDR3 spans 14 amino acids. This CDR3 reads CASSEWGLNYEQYF. The CDR3 nucleotides read TGTGCCAGCAGTGAATGGGGTCTGAACTACGAGCAGTACTTC.

The chain couples TRBV29-1 to TRBJ2-7, with D maybe TRBD1 (6 bases). Trimming removed 7 bases at V and 6 bases at J, with 10 bases between. The CDR3 has 10 residues. Germline CDR1 is SQVTM and CDR2 is ANQGSEA. DNA for the CDR3: TGCAGCGCAGGACAGCCCGAGCAGTACTTC. This encodes CSAGQPEQYF.

This clone was found a few times. The chain links TRBV4-1 to TRBJ1-3; weak D call: TRBD1 (6 bases). Trimming pared 6 bases from V and 2 bases from J, leaving 17 bases between. The germline gives CDR1 MGHRA, CDR2 YSYEKL. The CDR3 is 16 amino acids. The CDR3 nucleotides read TGCGCCAGCAGTCCCCTCCTAGGGGGAACTGGAAACACCATATATTTT. It yields the protein CASSPLLGGTGNTIYF.